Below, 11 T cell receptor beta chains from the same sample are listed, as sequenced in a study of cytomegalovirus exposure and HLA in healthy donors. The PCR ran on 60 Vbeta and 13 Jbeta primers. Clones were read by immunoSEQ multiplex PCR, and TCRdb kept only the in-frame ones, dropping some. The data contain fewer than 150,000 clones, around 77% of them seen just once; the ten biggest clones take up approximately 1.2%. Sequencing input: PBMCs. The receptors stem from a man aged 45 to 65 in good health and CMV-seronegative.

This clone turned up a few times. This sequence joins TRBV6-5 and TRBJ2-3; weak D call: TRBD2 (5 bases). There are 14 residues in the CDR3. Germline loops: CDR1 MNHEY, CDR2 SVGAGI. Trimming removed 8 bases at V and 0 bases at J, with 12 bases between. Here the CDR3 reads CASSRGASTDTQYF. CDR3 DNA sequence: TGTGCCAGCTCCCGGGGAGCAAGCACAGATACGCAGTATTTT.

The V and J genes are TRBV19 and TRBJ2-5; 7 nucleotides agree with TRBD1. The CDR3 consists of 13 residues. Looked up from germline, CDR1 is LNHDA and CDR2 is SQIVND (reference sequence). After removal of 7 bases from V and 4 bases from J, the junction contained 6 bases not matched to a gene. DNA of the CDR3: TGTGCCAGTAAAGGGCAGGGGGTAGAGACCCAGTACTTC. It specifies CASKGQGVETQYF.

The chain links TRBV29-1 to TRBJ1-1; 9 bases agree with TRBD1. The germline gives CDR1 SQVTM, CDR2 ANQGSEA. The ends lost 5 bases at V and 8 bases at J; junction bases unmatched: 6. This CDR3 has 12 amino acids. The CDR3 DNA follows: TGCAGCGTTCCGGGACAGGGAGCGGAAGCTTTCTTT. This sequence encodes CSVPGQGAEAFF.

CDR3 residues: CASASTGIGYEQYF. The CDR3 coding sequence is TGTGCCAGCGCTTCCACAGGGATAGGGTACGAGCAGTACTTC. The chain has TRBV6-5 and TRBJ2-7; maybe TRBD1 (6 bases). Germline lookup yields CDR1 MNHEY and CDR2 SVGAGI. V was trimmed by 8 bases and J by 4 bases, leaving 18 bases between them. This CDR3 has 14 amino acids.

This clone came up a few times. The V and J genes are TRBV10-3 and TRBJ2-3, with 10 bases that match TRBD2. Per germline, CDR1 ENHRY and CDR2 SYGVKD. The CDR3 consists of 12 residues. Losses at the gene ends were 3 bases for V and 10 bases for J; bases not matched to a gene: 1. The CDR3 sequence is CAISESGRAQYF. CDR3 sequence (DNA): TGTGCCATCAGTGAAAGCGGGAGGGCGCAGTATTTT.

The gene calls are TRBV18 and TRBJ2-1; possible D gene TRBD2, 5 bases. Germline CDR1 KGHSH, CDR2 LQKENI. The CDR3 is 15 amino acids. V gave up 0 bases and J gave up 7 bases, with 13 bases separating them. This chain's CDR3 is CASSPPTLAGNEQFF. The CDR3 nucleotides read TGTGCCAGCTCACCACCGACGCTAGCCGGGAATGAGCAGTTCTTC.

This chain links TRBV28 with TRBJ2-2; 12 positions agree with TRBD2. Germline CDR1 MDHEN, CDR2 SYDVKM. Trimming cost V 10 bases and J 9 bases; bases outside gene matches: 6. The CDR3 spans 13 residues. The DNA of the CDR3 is TGTGCCACTTCGACTAGCGGGAGCTGGGAGCTGTTTTTT. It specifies CATSTSGSWELFF.

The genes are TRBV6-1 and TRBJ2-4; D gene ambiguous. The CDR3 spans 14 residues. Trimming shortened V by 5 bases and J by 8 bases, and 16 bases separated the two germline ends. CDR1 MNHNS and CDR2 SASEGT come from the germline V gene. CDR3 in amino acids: CASSSPINQDIQYF. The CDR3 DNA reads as TGTGCCAGCAGTTCCCCGATAAATCAGGACATTCAGTACTTC.

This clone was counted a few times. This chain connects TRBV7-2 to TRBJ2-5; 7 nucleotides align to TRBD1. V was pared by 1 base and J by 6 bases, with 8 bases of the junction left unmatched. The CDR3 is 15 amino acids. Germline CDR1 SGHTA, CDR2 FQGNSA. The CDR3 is CASSLVPGQTKTQYF. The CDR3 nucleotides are TGTGCCAGCAGCTTAGTGCCGGGACAGACGAAGACCCAGTACTTC. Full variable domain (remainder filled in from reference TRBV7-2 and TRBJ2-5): GAGVSQSPSNKVTEKGKDVELRCDPISGHTALYWYRQSLGQGLEFLIYFQGNSAPDKSGLPSDRFSAERTGGSVSTLTIQRTQQEDSAVYLCASSLVPGQTKTQYFGPGTRLLVL.

This chain's CDR3 is CASRGQGRTYEQYF. The CDR3 region has the DNA TGTGCCAGCAGGGGACAGGGGAGGACCTACGAGCAGTACTTC. The gene calls are TRBV28 and TRBJ2-7, with 10 bases that match TRBD1. J gave up 2 bases and V 6 bases, and 4 bases lay outside the gene matches. CDR1 is MDHEN, CDR2 SYDVKM, per germline. The CDR3 is 14 residues long. Combining the CDR3 with reference TRBV28 and TRBJ2-7 gives the whole variable domain DVKVTQSSRYLVKRTGEKVFLECVQDMDHENMFWYRQDPGLGLRLIYFSYDVKMKEKGDIPEGYSVSREKKERFSLILESASTNQTSMYLCASRGQGRTYEQYFGPGTRLTVT.

CDR3 nucleotides: TGCAGCGTACGTAGCGGGAAAGGCTACGAGCAGTACTTC. Its protein is CSVRSGKGYEQYF. The chain is built from TRBV29-1 and TRBJ2-7; 8 bases map to TRBD2. With V trimmed by 6 bases and J by 3 bases, 7 bases remained unmatched. The CDR3 sequence is 13 residues long. The V gene's germline CDR1 is SQVTM and CDR2 ANQGSEA.